The 27 T cell receptor beta chains given below trace back to one sample, sequenced in a study of cytomegalovirus exposure and HLA in healthy donors. The PCR contained 60 Vbeta and 13 Jbeta primers. Clones were sequenced by immunoSEQ multiplex PCR, and TCRdb holds only the in-frame ones, with some missing. This repertoire shows more than 100,000 clones, about 9.2% found once; its top ten account for around 7%. Sequencing was carried out using PBMCs. Receptor source: a woman in her 40s in good health and CMV-seropositive.

The CDR3 spells CASSLRTGVETQYF. DNA for the CDR3: TGTGCCAGCAGCTTAAGGACAGGAGTTGAGACCCAGTACTTC. The V call is TRBV7-9, the J call TRBJ2-5; 7 bases agree with TRBD1. CDR1 SEHNR and CDR2 FQNEAQ come from the germline V gene (reference sequence). V trimming: 2 bases; J trimming: 5 bases; junction bases outside the gene matches: 5. The CDR3 totals 14 residues. The complete variable domain, with remaining parts taken from reference TRBV7-9 and TRBJ2-5, reads DTGVSQNPRHKITKRGQNVTFRCDPISEHNRLYWYRQTLGQGPEFLTYFQNEAQLEKSRLLSDRFSAERPKGSFSTLEIQRTEQGDSAMYLCASSLRTGVETQYFGPGTRLLVL.

There are a few counts of this clone. The chain combines TRBV5-1 with TRBJ2-1; D possibly corresponds to TRBD1 (5 bases). Germline lookup yields CDR1 SGHRS and CDR2 YFSETQ. Trimming took off 1 base at V and 6 bases at J, with 8 bases between the two ends. The CDR3 spans 13 residues. This CDR3 is CASSLRTSNEQFF. In DNA, the CDR3 is TGCGCCAGCAGCTTGAGGACATCCAATGAGCAGTTCTTC.

The rearrangement joins TRBV5-1 to TRBJ2-3; TRBD2 matches 15 bases. The ends lost 4 bases at V and 2 bases at J; junction bases unmatched: 8. Germline assignment: CDR1 SGHRS and CDR2 YFSETQ. This CDR3 is 18 amino acids long. The CDR3 nucleotides read TGCGCCAGCAGCAAGGGACTAGCGGGGGGTCCCTTCACAGATACGCAGTATTTT. This encodes CASSKGLAGGPFTDTQYF.

V gene TRBV19 combines with J gene TRBJ1-6; 11 positions agree with TRBD1. V lost 5 bases, J lost 10 bases, and 4 bases stayed unmatched. Germline CDR1 is LNHDA and CDR2 is SQIVND (reference sequence). This CDR3 spans 14 amino acids. As DNA, the CDR3 is TGTGCCAGTAGTGGACAGGGGGCCGGATCACCCCTCCACTTT. Amino acid sequence: CASSGQGAGSPLHF.

This clone appeared a few times. This chain connects TRBV2 to TRBJ2-2; 9 nucleotides line up with TRBD2. The CDR3 contains 16 residues. In germline, CDR1 is SNHLY, CDR2 FYNNEI. With 7 bases clipped from V and 4 bases from J, the junction kept 10 bases outside the gene matches. This chain's CDR3 is CASKSSGGRSTGELFF. The CDR3 nucleotides read TGTGCCAGCAAGAGTAGCGGGGGTCGTTCCACCGGGGAGCTGTTTTTT.

The chain uses TRBV4-2 and TRBJ1-2; 8 bases align to TRBD1. CDR1 and CDR2 from the germline V gene are LGHNA and YNFKEQ. V dropped 3 bases and J dropped 2; count of bases not matched to a gene: 8. The CDR3 length is 16 residues. The CDR3 coding sequence is TGTGCCAGCAGCCAGGACGCCGGGACAGGCAACTATGGCTACACCTTC. This gives the protein CASSQDAGTGNYGYTF.

This clone was recorded a few times. The V gene is TRBV7-2, the J gene TRBJ1-2; TRBD1 agrees at 8 bases. The CDR3 consists of 15 residues. The germline gives CDR1 SGHTA, CDR2 FQGNSA. J lost 3 bases, V lost 7 bases, and 10 bases had no gene match. The CDR3 sequence is CASTKRTGPDYGYTF. The CDR3 region has the DNA TGTGCCAGCACCAAAAGGACAGGGCCCGACTATGGCTACACCTTC.

In this sample, this clone turned up a few times. This sequence joins TRBV5-1 and TRBJ2-3; 16 bases are a match to TRBD2. V lost 5 bases and J lost 4; bases outside the gene matches: 7. The CDR3 is 17 amino acids. Germline V gives CDR1 SGHRS, CDR2 YFSETQ. CDR3 protein: CASSSGTSGGASDTQYF. The DNA of the CDR3 is TGCGCCAGCAGTTCCGGGACTAGCGGGGGGGCCTCAGATACGCAGTATTTT.

This clone has more than one count but fewer than ten. This chain joins TRBV11-3 and TRBJ2-2; 8 bases are shared with TRBD1. Trimming at V came to 5 bases and at J to 7 bases, leaving 9 bases not matched to a gene. The V gene's germline CDR1 is SGHNT and CDR2 YENEEA. The CDR3 spans 15 residues. CDR3 in DNA: TGTGCCAGCAGCGCGGGACAGGCCCTGGGCGGGGAGCTGTTTTTT. This encodes CASSAGQALGGELFF.

In this sample, this clone turned up a few times. The rearrangement links TRBV19 to TRBJ1-6, with D tentatively TRBD1 (5 bases). The V end lost 7 bases, the J end lost 4 bases, and 11 bases lay between the germline ends. Germline lookup yields CDR1 LNHDA and CDR2 SQIVND (reference sequence). CDR3 length: 14 residues. This CDR3 is CASKGNPYNSPLHF. Here the CDR3 DNA reads TGTGCCAGTAAGGGGAACCCTTATAATTCACCCCTCCACTTT.

This clone was picked up a small number of times. This sequence joins TRBV2 and TRBJ2-7, with D possibly being TRBD1 (5 bases). V dropped 7 bases and J dropped 0 bases, with 16 bases sitting between them. This CDR3 is built from 15 residues. Germline CDR1 reads SNHLY; CDR2 reads FYNNEI. This CDR3 is CASILNPGPSYEQYF. Written as DNA, the CDR3 is TGTGCCAGCATTCTAAACCCAGGGCCCTCCTACGAGCAGTACTTC.

This clone has only a few counts. The V and J genes are TRBV29-1 and TRBJ1-2; 11 nucleotides agree with TRBD1. The CDR3 is made up of 15 amino acids. Germline CDR1 and CDR2: SQVTM and ANQGSEA. With 4 bases clipped from V and 6 bases from J, the junction kept 10 bases outside the gene matches. CDR3 DNA: TGCAGCGTTGTGCCCTACGGGGACAGGGGGAATGGCTACACCTTC. Its translation: CSVVPYGDRGNGYTF. The full variable domain, in which reference TRBV29-1 and TRBJ1-2 provide the parts outside the CDR3, is SAVISQKPSRDICQRGTSLTIQCQVDSQVTMMFWYRQQPGQSLTLIATANQGSEATYESGFVIDKFPISRPNLTFSTLTVSNMSPEDSSIYLCSVVPYGDRGNGYTFGSGTRLTVV.

This clone was seen a handful of times. This chain links TRBV5-1 with TRBJ2-7, with D perhaps matching TRBD1 (5 bases). The V end was cut by 1 base, the J end by 1 base, with 12 bases between. CDR1 and CDR2 (germline): SGHRS, YFSETQ. The CDR3 extends over 15 amino acids. The CDR3 spells CASSLNPAGSYEQYF. Written as DNA, the CDR3 is TGCGCCAGCAGCTTGAATCCAGCAGGGTCCTACGAGCAGTACTTC.

This clone was observed a few times. The chain combines TRBV7-9 with TRBJ1-3; TRBD1 matches at 7 bases. Trimming took 5 bases from V and 3 from J; bases not matched to a gene: 4. Germline CDR1 is SEHNR and CDR2 is FQNEAQ (reference sequence). The CDR3 consists of 14 residues. CDR3 sequence reads: CASSLGQSGNTIYF. The DNA of the CDR3 is TGTGCCAGCAGCCTGGGACAGAGTGGAAACACCATATATTTT.

The chain carries TRBV7-2 and TRBJ1-1, with D uncertain. The V and J ends lost 0 bases and 7 bases respectively, with 9 bases between them. The CDR3 runs to 13 residues. From germline, CDR1 is SGHTA and CDR2 FQGNSA. This CDR3 reads CASSLAVEGEAFF. In nucleotides, the CDR3 is TGTGCCAGCAGCTTAGCGGTGGAGGGTGAAGCTTTCTTT.

V is TRBV5-4 and J is TRBJ1-3; D possibly corresponds to TRBD1 (5 bases). V dropped 4 bases and J dropped 4 bases, with 21 bases sitting between them. This CDR3 contains 17 residues. Germline CDR1 SGHNT, CDR2 YYREEE (reference sequence). In DNA, the CDR3 is TGTGCCAGCAGCAGGGCCGGGGGGGAATCGGGCGGAAACACCATATATTTT. Amino acids: CASSRAGGESGGNTIYF.

There are a few counts of this clone. Other DNA sequences in the same sample also yield this CDR3. The chain is built from TRBV7-2 and TRBJ2-2; TRBD1 might be the D (5 bases). The V gene lost 0 bases and the J gene lost 7 bases, with 15 bases spanning the gap. Germline CDR1 and CDR2: SGHTA and FQGNSA. There are 16 residues in the CDR3. CDR3 DNA sequence: TGTGCCAGCAGCTTAGCGATGACACCCCAGGGCGGGGAGCTGTTTTTT. It encodes CASSLAMTPQGGELFF.

There are a few counts of this clone. The chain is built from TRBV11-2 and TRBJ2-2; D not certain. The CDR3 extends over 14 amino acids. Trimming left V 2 bases short and J 7 bases short, with 11 bases between. Per the germline V gene, CDR1 is SGHAT and CDR2 is FQNNGV. This CDR3 is CASSLSFRIGELFF. The CDR3 DNA reads TGTGCCAGCAGCTTATCGTTCAGGATCGGGGAGCTGTTTTTT.

This clone was detected a few times. The chain has TRBV12-5 and TRBJ1-2, with D perhaps matching TRBD1 (5 bases). V lost 1 base to trimming and J lost 5 bases, with 14 bases between them. The length of the CDR3 is 15 residues. Germline V gene sequence: CDR1 LGHNT, CDR2 FRNRAP. CDR3 DNA sequence: TGTGCTAGTGGTTTGGAAGAGGGGAGGAGATATGGCTACACCTTC. As protein: CASGLEEGRRYGYTF.

This clone was counted a few times. The CDR3 loop reads CASSPQDTDNQPQHF. The CDR3 nucleotides read TGTGCCAGTAGTCCCCAGGACACTGACAATCAGCCCCAGCATTTT. This rearrangement joins TRBV19 to TRBJ1-5; D possibly corresponds to TRBD1 (5 bases). CDR1 is LNHDA, CDR2 SQIVND, per germline (reference sequence). Deletions cut 5 bases from V and 3 bases from J, with 14 bases between. The CDR3 has 15 amino acids.

The gene calls are TRBV6-6 and TRBJ1-2; TRBD1 might be the D (6 bases). Germline V gene data show CDR1 as MNHNY and CDR2 as SVGAGI (reference sequence). The length of the CDR3 is 15 residues. Trimming pared 2 bases from V and 2 bases from J, leaving 12 bases between. CDR3: CASSYGTGRNYGYTF. The CDR3 DNA reads TGTGCCAGCAGTTACGGAACAGGGAGAAACTATGGCTACACCTTC.

This clone was counted between two and nine times. The rearrangement links TRBV4-3 to TRBJ2-3; 10 bases align to TRBD2. CDR3 length equals 18 residues. Germline loops: CDR1 LGHNA, CDR2 YSLEER. With V trimmed by 0 bases and J by 3 bases, 9 bases remained unmatched. The CDR3 nucleotides are TGCGCCAGCAGCCAAGATGGGCCAGCGGGGGGGAGAACAGATACGCAGTATTTT. Translation: CASSQDGPAGGRTDTQYF.

The chain uses TRBV5-6 and TRBJ1-2; TRBD1 agrees at 9 bases. The ends lost 0 bases at V and 10 bases at J; junction bases unmatched: 13. The CDR3 is 16 amino acids. The V gene's germline CDR1 is SGHDT and CDR2 YYEEEE. The CDR3 nucleotides are TGTGCCAGCAGCTTGGACAGGGGGCGCCTGGGTGAGGACTACACCTTC. Translation: CASSLDRGRLGEDYTF.

In its sample, this clone was seen a few times. The chain links TRBV5-1 to TRBJ2-7, with D possibly TRBD2 on 5 matching bases. The V end lost 4 bases, the J end lost 5 bases, and 16 bases lay between the germline ends. The CDR3 extends over 14 amino acids. Germline-derived CDR1 and CDR2 are SGHRS and YFSETQ. The CDR3 DNA follows: TGCGCCAGCAGCCTAGTCTACGCCGGGGACGAGCAGTACTTC. Protein product: CASSLVYAGDEQYF.

This clone was detected only a few times. The genes are TRBV7-9 and TRBJ2-3, with TRBD1 identical over 8 bases. Trimming took 3 bases from V and 4 from J; bases not matched to a gene: 0. This CDR3 is 13 amino acids long. Germline CDR1 SEHNR, CDR2 FQNEAQ (reference sequence). CDR3 protein: CASSLTGADTQYF. CDR3 sequence (DNA): TGTGCCAGCAGCTTGACAGGGGCAGATACGCAGTATTTT.

The chain combines TRBV5-5 with TRBJ1-1, with D perhaps matching TRBD1 (5 bases). This CDR3 is 14 amino acids long. Trimming cost V 5 bases and J 7 bases, with 18 bases left between them. CDR1 and CDR2 (germline): SGHKS, YYEKEE (reference sequence). CDR3 amino acids: CASRIEGGALEAFF. The CDR3 region has the DNA TGTGCCAGCAGGATAGAGGGAGGGGCTCTTGAAGCTTTCTTT.

This clone was recorded a few times. The chain is built from TRBV10-3 and TRBJ2-4; D unresolved. Germline V CDR1 and CDR2: ENHRY, SYGVKD. The ends were cut back, 6 bases at V and 5 bases at J, with 11 bases in the middle. This CDR3 has 13 amino acids. The chain's CDR3 is CAISPALQNIQYF. As DNA, the CDR3 is TGTGCCATCAGCCCAGCGCTGCAAAACATTCAGTACTTC.